The clone carrying this TCR beta chain occurred a few times. Its antigen is undetermined. The length of the CDR3 is 13 residues. J gave up 5 bases and V 7 bases, and 3 bases lay outside the gene matches. The V gene's germline CDR1 is SNHLY and CDR2 FYNNEI. TCRdb analysed the 5' RACE reads with MiXCR anew, one entry per CDR3 protein. The table records roughly 250,000 distinct CDR3 sequences, around 17% of them present only once. The entry originates in a study of T-cell memory formation after mild COVID-19. Study background: Clusters were largely donor specific.

Study-level results: Contracting CD4+ clones lay largely in CM and EM, with CD8+ ones residing in EMRA. CD4/CD8 balance characterized clones contracting day 15 to 85, and CD4+ skew characterized later expanders. Some responding clones appeared in pre-infection memory, suggesting cross-reactive memory joined.

This sequence joins TRBV2 and TRBJ1-4; 8 bases line up with TRBD1. Input material: PBMCs or a T cell subset sorted from them (not recorded which). The TCR was taken from a man aged 18 to 29 who had mild COVID-19 (a few samples of this study predate the infection). Cell type and time point are not known. The CDR3 DNA reads as TGTGCCAGCACCGGGACAGGCAATGAAAAACTGTTTTTT. It translates to CASTGTGNEKLFF.